This T cell receptor (beta chain) was recovered during a study of cytomegalovirus exposure and HLA in healthy donors. Those who donated were healthy bone marrow donors. In germline, CDR1 is SGHRS, CDR2 YFSETQ. The CDR3 is made up of 16 amino acids. The V segment lost 4 bases and the J segment 2 bases; nucleotides outside the gene matches: 9. It was with 60 Vbeta and 13 Jbeta primers that the PCR ran. Original processing methods: In a later analysis, 80 million to 100 million unique TCR beta chains included roughly 11 million shared by two or more donors. Repertoires were generated with immunoSEQ multiplex PCR, while TCRdb's copy carries only in-frame clones and drops some. V and J calls plus clone size are reproduced from that table; the DNA served to infer D and trimming. The data include tens of thousands of clones; the top ten clones carry under 2%.

The sequenced sample consisted of PBMCs. V gene TRBV5-1 combines with J gene TRBJ2-5, with 9 positions matching TRBD2. This TCR derives from a woman under 40 in good health and CMV-seronegative. Here the CDR3 DNA reads TGCGCCAGCAGCCCTGGAAGCCTAGCGGGGCAAGAGACCCAGTACTTC. It encodes CASSPGSLAGQETQYF.